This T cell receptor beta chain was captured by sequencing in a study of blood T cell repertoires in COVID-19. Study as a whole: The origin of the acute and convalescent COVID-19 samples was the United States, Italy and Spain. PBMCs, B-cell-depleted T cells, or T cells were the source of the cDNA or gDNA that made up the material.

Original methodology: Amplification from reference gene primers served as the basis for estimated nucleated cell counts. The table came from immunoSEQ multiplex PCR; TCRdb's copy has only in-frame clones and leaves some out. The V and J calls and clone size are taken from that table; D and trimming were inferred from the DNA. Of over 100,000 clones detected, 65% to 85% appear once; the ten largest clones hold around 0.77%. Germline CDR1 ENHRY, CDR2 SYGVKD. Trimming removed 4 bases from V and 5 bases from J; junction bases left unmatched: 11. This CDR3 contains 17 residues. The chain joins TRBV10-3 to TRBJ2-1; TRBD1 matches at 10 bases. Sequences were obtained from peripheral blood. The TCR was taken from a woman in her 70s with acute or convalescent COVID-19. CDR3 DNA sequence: TGTGCCATCAGTGGTTGGCTGGGACAGGGGTTCGACAATGAGCAGTTCTTC. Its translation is CAISGWLGQGFDNEQFF.